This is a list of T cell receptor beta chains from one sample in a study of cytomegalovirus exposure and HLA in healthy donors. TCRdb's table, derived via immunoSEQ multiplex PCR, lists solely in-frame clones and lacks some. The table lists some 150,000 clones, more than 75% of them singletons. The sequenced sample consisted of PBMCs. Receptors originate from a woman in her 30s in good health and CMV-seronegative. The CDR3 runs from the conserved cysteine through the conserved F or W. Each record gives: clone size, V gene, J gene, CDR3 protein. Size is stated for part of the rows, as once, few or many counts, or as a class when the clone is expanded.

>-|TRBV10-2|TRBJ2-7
CASREAGRGLGEQYF
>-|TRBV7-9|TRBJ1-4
CASSRPGAPGEKLFF
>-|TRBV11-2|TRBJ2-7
CASRGLGAWSYEQYF
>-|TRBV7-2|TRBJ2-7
CASSPPGLAGVNEQYF
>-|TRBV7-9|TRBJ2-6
CASRDAGAGANVLTF
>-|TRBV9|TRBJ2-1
CASSSQGQGMHEQFF
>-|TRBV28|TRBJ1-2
CASSSGGQGRVYGYTF
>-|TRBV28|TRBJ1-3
CASSSGYSGNTIYF
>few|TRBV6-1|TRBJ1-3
CASKRFSGNTIYF
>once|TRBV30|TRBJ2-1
CAWNREWDEQFF
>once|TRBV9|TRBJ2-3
CASSVADTQYF
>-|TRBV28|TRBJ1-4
CASRQGANEKLFF
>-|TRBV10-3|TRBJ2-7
CAASGDLLLREQYF
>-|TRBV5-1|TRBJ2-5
CASSFGRKETQYF
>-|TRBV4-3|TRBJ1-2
CASSSGTGAYGYTF
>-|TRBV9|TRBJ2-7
CASSATDRAHEQYF
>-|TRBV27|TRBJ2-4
CASREPQGAKNIQYF
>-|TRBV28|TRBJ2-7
CASSPGGFYEQYF
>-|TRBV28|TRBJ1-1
CASSDRNRVEAFF
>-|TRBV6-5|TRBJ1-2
CASSPYRGRSYGYTF
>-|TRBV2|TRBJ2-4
CASSDPLKNIQYF
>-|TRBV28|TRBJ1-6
CASSLSGTGLNSPLHF
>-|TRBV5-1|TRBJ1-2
CASSLETGYGYTF
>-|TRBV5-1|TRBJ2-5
CASSLGLRELGETQYF
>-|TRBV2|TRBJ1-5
CASSDFLLQRDQPQHF
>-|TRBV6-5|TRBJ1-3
CASTPNSHSGNTIYF
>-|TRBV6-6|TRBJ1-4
CASSVPTRLSNEKLFF
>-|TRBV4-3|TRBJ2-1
CASSHGPQGTYNEQFF
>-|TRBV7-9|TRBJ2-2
CASSDLAGAGTGELFF
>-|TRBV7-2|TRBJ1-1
CASSQQGAGTEAFF
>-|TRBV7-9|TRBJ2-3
CASSWTGRQDTQYF
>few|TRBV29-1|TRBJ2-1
CSTSGGTRWNNEQFF
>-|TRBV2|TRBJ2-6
CASTTGWFGANVLTF
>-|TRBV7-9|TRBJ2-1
CASSQTSGRNNEQFF
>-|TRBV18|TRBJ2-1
CASSPRVGTGYNEQFF
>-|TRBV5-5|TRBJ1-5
CASSSGTGDYSNQPQHF
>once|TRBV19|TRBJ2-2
CASTRGGYTGELFF
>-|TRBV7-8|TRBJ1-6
CASSLDPDREHSSYNSPLHF
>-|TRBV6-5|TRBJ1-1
CASSRRGGLTEAFF
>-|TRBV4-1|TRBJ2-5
CASSQFLTGTFSETQYF
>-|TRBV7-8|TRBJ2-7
CASSLSRLSYEQYF
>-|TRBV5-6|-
CASSLDRAHEQYF
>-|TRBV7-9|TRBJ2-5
CASTPRLAETQETQYF
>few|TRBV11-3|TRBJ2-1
CASSTDSNEQFF
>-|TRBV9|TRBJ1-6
CASSDQQGVDYNSPLHF
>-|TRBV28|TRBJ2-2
CASSFLAVTNTGELFF
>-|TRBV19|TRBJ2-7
CASSTDRSYEQYF
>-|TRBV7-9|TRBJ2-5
CASSLVHIAEETQYF
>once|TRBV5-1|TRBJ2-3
CASSSAGTSGADTQYF
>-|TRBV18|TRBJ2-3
CASSPPTTTDTQYF
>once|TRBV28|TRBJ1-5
CASRRLFRPNQPQHF
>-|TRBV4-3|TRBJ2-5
CASSQEAFSSPGETQYF
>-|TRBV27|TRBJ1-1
CASSSQGAGTEAFF
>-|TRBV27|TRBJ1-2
CASSSPGQRYGYTF
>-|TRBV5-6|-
CASSLGGDFYEQYF
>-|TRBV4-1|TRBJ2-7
CASRPPGTADEQYF
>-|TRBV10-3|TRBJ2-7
CAIGRSSGSYEQYF